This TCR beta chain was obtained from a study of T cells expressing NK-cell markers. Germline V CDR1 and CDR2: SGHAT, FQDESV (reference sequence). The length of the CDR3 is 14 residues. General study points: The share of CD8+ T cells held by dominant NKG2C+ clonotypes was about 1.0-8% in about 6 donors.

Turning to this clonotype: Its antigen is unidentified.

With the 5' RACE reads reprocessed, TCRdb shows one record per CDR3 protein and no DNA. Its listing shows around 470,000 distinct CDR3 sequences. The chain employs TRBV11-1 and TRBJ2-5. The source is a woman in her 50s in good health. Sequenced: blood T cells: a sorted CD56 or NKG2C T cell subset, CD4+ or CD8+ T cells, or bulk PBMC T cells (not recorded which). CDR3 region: CASSSDMYQETQYF.